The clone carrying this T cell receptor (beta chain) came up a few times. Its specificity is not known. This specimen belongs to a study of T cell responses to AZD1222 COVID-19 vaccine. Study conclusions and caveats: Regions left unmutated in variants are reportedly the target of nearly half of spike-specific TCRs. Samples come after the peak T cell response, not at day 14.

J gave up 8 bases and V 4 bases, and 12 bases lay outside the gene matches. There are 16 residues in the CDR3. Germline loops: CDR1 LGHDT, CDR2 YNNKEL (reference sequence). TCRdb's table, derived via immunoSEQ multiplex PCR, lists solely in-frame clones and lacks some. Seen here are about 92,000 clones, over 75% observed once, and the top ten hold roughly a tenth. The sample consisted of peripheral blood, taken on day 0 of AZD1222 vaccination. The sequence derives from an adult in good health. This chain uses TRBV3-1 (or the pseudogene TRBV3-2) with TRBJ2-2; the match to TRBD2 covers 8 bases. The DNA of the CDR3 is TGTGCCAGCAGCCCAGCACTAGCGGTCAATGGAGGGGAGCTGTTTTTT. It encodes CASSPALAVNGGELFF.